This T cell receptor (beta chain) was identified in a study of spatial heterogeneity in lung cancer. Study information: Each distinct TCR and UMI combination averaged more than ten appearances in raw reads.

Time point meaning: blood at routine non-recurrence follow-up after resection. The authors sequenced whole RNA from tumor, nontumor lung or frozen PBMC without sorting. CDR3 length: 22 residues. Per germline, CDR1 MNHEY and CDR2 SVGEGT. The V and J ends lost 0 bases and 1 base respectively, with 28 bases between them. There are a few counts of this clonotype. TCRdb re-called the 5' RACE reads through MiXCR, storing one row per CDR3 protein. The table records over 40,000 distinct CDR3 sequences, 10% to 15% of them present only once. Sample: PBMCs, taken at follow-up. The chain combines TRBV6-2 or TRBV6-3 with TRBJ2-4, with a possible D match to TRBD1 (8 bases). The receptor was isolated from a male donor with early-stage non-small cell lung cancer. The CDR3 DNA is TGTGCCAGCAGTTACTCGAAGGTACCCGGACAGGGAGGGGTAGTGGCCAAAAACATTCAGTACTTC. It translates to CASSYSKVPGQGGVVAKNIQYF.